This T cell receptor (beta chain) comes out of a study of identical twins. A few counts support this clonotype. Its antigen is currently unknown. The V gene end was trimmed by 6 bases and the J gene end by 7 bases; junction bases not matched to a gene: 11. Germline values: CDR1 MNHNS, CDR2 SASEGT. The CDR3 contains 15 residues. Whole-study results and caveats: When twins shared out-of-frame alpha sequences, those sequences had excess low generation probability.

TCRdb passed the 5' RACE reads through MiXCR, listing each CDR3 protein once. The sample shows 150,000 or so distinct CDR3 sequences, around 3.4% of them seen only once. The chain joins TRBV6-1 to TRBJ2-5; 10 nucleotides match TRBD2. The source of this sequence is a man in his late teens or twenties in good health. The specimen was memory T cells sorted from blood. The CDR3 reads CASSKTPSGRGTQYF. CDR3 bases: TGTGCCAGCAGCAAGACGCCTAGCGGGAGAGGGACCCAGTACTTC.